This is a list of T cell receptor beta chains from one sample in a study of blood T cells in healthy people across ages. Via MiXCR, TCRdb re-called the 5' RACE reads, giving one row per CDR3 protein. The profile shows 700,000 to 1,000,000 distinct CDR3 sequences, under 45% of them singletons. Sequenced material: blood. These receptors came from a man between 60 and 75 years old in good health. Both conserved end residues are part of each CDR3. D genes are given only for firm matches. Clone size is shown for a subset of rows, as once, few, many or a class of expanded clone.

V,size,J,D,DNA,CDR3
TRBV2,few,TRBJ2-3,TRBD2,TGTGCCAGTTGGACTAGCGGTAGCACAGATACGCAGTATTTT,CASWTSGSTDTQYF
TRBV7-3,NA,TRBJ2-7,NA,TGTGCCTTTTTTGGCTACGAGCAGTACTTC,CAFFGYEQYF
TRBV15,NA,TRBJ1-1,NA,TGTGCCACCAGCAGGGTTAGGGCTCCCGAAGCTTTCTTT,CATSRVRAPEAFF
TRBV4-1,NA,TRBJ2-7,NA,TGCGCCAGCAGCCAAGAACAGGACGGTTGGTACGAGCAGTACTTC,CASSQEQDGWYEQYF
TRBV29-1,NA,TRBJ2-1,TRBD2,TGCAGCGTTCTTCAGGGGGTAGCGGGGGTCAATGAGCAGTTCTTC,CSVLQGVAGVNEQFF
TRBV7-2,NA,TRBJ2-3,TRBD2,TGTGCCAGCAGCTTAGTACTAGCGGGCTGGGATACGCAGTATTTT,CASSLVLAGWDTQYF
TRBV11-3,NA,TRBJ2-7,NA,TGTGCCAGCAGCGAAATACGGGCCCAGTACTTC,CASSEIRAQYF
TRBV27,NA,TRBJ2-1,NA,TGTGCCAGCAGTCCGCTGGAGGGGAGCTCCTACAATGAGCAGTTCTTC,CASSPLEGSSYNEQFF
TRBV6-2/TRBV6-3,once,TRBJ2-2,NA,TGTGCCAGCAGTTACTCGACCCAGGGGCGGCATCGGGAGCTGTTTTTT,CASSYSTQGRHRELFF
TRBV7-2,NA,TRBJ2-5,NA,TGTGCCAGCAGCTTTCAACAGGGATACCAAGAGACCCAGTACTTC,CASSFQQGYQETQYF
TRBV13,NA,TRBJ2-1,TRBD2,TGTGCCAGCAGCCCTTACCTAGCGGAGGCCTACAATGAGCAGTTCTTC,CASSPYLAEAYNEQFF
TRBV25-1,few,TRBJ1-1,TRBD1,TGTGCCAGCAGTACACCGTCCCGGGACAGGGGTACTGAAGCTTTCTTT,CASSTPSRDRGTEAFF
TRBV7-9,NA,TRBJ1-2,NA,TGTGCCAGCAGCTCCCGGGGGCGAGACGGCTACACCTTC,CASSSRGRDGYTF
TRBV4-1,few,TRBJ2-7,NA,TGCGCCAGCAGCCAAGCCCCGTCCTACGAGCAGTACTTC,CASSQAPSYEQYF
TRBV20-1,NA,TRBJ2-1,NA,TGCAGTGCCCCGGACGCCAGGGAGTACAATGAGCAGTTCTTC,CSAPDAREYNEQFF
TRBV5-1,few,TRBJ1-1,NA,TGCGCCAGCAGCTTTCTCGCCAGCACGGGCACTGAAGCTTTCTTT,CASSFLASTGTEAFF
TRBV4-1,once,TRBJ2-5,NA,TGCGCCAGCACCTCCTACAACTCCGATGAGCAGTACTTC,CASTSYNSDEQYF
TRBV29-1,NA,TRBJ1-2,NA,TGCAGCGTTGAGGCGGCCGGCGAAGCTAACTATGGCTACACCTTC,CSVEAAGEANYGYTF
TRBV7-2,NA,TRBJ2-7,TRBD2,TGTGCCAGCAGCCAAAGTGGCGGGGGTGGGTACGAGCAGTACTTC,CASSQSGGGGYEQYF
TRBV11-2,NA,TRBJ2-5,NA,TGTGCCAGCAGCCCAGAGTGGCAGAGACAAGAGACCCAGTACTTC,CASSPEWQRQETQYF
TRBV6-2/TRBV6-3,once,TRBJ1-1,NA,TGTGCCAGCAGTTGGTGGCGGGACACCACCCGAGGAACTGAAGCTTTCTTT,CASSWWRDTTRGTEAFF
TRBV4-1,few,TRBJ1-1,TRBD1,TGCGCCAGCAGCCATGTCCCGGGACAGGGGTTCACTGAAGCTTTCTTT,CASSHVPGQGFTEAFF
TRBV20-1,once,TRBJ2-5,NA,TGCAGGATCTCGGGGGGCAGGGAGACCCAGTACTTC,CRISGGRETQYF
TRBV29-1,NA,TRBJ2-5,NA,TGCAGCGCTGAGTTCGGGTTAAGGGAGACCCAGTACTTC,CSAEFGLRETQYF
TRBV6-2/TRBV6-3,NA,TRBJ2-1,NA,TGTGCCAGCAGTTACTCGAAACAGGTGGGTGAGCAGTTCTTC,CASSYSKQVGEQFF
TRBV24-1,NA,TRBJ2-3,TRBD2,TGTGCCACCAGTGACCCAGGACTAGCGGGGGGCCCAGATACGCAGTATTTT,CATSDPGLAGGPDTQYF
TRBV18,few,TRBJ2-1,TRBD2,TGTGCCAGCTCACCACAGTCGGGGGGGCCTAATGAGCAGTTCTTC,CASSPQSGGPNEQFF
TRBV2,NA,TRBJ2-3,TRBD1,TGTGCCAGCACCGGACAAGGACAGGGCACAGATACGCAGTATTTT,CASTGQGQGTDTQYF
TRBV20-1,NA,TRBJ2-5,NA,TGCAGTGCTAGAGAAGCGGTCAGCCAAGAGACCCAGTACTTC,CSAREAVSQETQYF
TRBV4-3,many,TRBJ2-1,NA,TGTGCCAGCAGCCAGGGGGGGAGCTCCTACAATGAGCAGTTCTTC,CASSQGGSSYNEQFF
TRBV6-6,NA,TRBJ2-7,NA,TGTGCCAGCAGTCCCCGAGGGGGGAACTCCTACGAGCAGTACTTC,CASSPRGGNSYEQYF
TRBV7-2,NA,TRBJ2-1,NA,TGTGCCAGCAGCTTATTCAGTACCCAGTTCTTC,CASSLFSTQFF
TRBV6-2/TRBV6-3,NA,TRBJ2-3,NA,TGTGCCAGCAGTTACTCGAGAATTGTAACAGATACGCAGTATTTT,CASSYSRIVTDTQYF
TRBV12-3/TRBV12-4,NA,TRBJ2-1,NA,TGTGCCAGCAATCCAGGGGATGGTTCCTACAATGAGCAGTTCTTC,CASNPGDGSYNEQFF
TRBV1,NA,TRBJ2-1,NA,TGCACCAGCAGCCAAGACGCCTTACGGGACAGGGGGCCTCTCAATGAGCAGTTCTTC,CTSSQDALRDRGPLNEQFF
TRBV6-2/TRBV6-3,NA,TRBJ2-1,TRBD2,TGTGCCAGCAGTTCCGGGACTAGCGGGGGGAGCTCCTACAATGAGCAGTTCTTC,CASSSGTSGGSSYNEQFF
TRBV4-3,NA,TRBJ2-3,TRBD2,TGCGCCAGCAGCCAGACTAGCGGGGGGGTTAGCACAGATACGCAGTATTTT,CASSQTSGGVSTDTQYF
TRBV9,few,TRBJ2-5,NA,TGTGCCAGCAGCGTAGCGGCGGCAGGGGAAGAGACCCAGTACTTC,CASSVAAAGEETQYF
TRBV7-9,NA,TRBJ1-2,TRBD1,TGTGCCAGCAGCTACGGACAGGGGAACTATGGCTACACCTTC,CASSYGQGNYGYTF
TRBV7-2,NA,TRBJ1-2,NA,TGTGCCAGCAGCTTAGTCGGCGGCAGCCTTGCGGGCTACACCTTC,CASSLVGGSLAGYTF
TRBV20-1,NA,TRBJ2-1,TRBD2,TGCAGTGCTAGCGCTAGCGGTCAACCCTACAATGAGCAGTTCTTC,CSASASGQPYNEQFF
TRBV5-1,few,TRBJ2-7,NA,TGCGCCAGCAGCCCGGAACAGGGACCCAGTTCCTACGAGCAGTACTTC,CASSPEQGPSSYEQYF
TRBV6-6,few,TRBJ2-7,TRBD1,TGTGCCGCCATGGGACAGGGGGTCGACGAGCAGTACTTC,CAAMGQGVDEQYF